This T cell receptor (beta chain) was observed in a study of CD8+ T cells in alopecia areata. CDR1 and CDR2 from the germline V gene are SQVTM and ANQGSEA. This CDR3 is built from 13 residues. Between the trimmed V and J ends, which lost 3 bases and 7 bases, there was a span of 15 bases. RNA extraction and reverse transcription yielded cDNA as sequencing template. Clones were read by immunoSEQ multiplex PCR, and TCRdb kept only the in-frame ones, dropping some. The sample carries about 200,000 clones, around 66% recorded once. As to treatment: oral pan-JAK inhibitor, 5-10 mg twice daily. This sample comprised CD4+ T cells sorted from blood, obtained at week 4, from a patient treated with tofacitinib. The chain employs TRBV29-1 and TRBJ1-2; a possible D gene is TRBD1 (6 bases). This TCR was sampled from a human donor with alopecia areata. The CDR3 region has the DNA TGCAGCGTTGACCCCCGGGGGGCGGCTGGCTACACCTTC. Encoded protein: CSVDPRGAAGYTF.